A single sample is the source of the 10 T cell receptor beta chains below, sequenced in a study of memory CD4+ T cells and cytomegalovirus serostatus. The sort gate was single viable CD3+CD4+CD8-CD45RO+ cells for memory CD4+ T cells. Some clones are missing from TCRdb's copy, which holds only in-frame ones; the method was immunoSEQ multiplex PCR. The profile covers 80,000 to 100,000 clones, with about four fifths appearing a single time and 3.6% taken by the ten largest. The sequencing sample was made of memory CD4+ T cells from blood. Every receptor here comes from an adult in good health and CMV-seropositive.

This rearrangement joins TRBV7-2 to TRBJ2-7; a possible D gene is TRBD1 (5 bases). The CDR3 is 15 amino acids. Trimming cost V 2 bases and J 5 bases, with 16 bases left between them. In germline, CDR1 is SGHTA, CDR2 FQGNSA. The DNA for the CDR3 is TGTGCCAGCAGCTTATGGCAGGGTATCGGAGACGAGCAGTACTTC. This codes for CASSLWQGIGDEQYF.

This clone has a single count. The chain joins TRBV6-1 to TRBJ1-3, with TRBD1 identical over 7 bases. This CDR3 contains 16 residues. Trimming at V came to 1 base and at J to 3 bases, leaving 6 bases not matched to a gene. CDR1 is MNHNS and CDR2 is SASEGT in the germline V gene. Written as DNA, the CDR3 is TGTGCCAGCAGTGAAGTTCAGACAGGGCGTGGAAACACCATATATTTT. Its translation: CASSEVQTGRGNTIYF.

This chain joins TRBV4-2 and TRBJ2-7; 7 nucleotides agree with TRBD1. Germline-derived CDR1 and CDR2 are LGHNA and YNFKEQ. This CDR3 contains 14 residues. V dropped 3 bases and J dropped 1; count of bases not matched to a gene: 3. CDR3 in amino acids: CASSQVRGSYEQYF. CDR3 sequence (DNA): TGTGCCAGCAGCCAGGTCAGGGGGTCCTACGAGCAGTACTTC.

The chain couples TRBV7-7 to TRBJ2-5; D tentatively fits TRBD1 or TRBD2 (5 bases each). The germline V gene encodes CDR1 SSHAT and CDR2 FNYEAQ (reference sequence). CDR3 length: 13 residues. This CDR3 reads CASARGVEETQYF. CDR3 nucleotide sequence: TGTGCTAGCGCTCGAGGGGTCGAGGAGACCCAGTACTTC.

The V call is TRBV7-8, the J call TRBJ2-7; the match to TRBD2 covers 8 bases. This CDR3 region has 16 residues. The ends lost 5 bases at V and 3 bases at J; junction bases unmatched: 12. The germline gives CDR1 SGHVS, CDR2 FQNEAQ. CDR3 protein: CASSPTLLAGRYEQYF. The CDR3 bases are TGTGCCAGCAGCCCCACGTTGTTAGCGGGACGCTACGAGCAGTACTTC.

The V and J genes are TRBV6-1 and TRBJ2-7; D gene unclear. V shed 8 bases and J shed 2 bases, with 13 bases lying between them. In germline, CDR1 is MNHNS, CDR2 SASEGT. The CDR3 totals 13 residues. The CDR3 here is CASAQSGTYEQYF. The CDR3 nucleotides read TGTGCCAGCGCACAGTCCGGAACCTACGAGCAGTACTTC.

This sequence joins TRBV4-2 and TRBJ2-2; the D gene is possibly TRBD2 (6 bases). The germline V gene has CDR1 LGHNA and CDR2 YNFKEQ. The CDR3 has 16 residues. Trimming removed 0 bases from V and 6 bases from J, with 14 bases in between. DNA for the CDR3: TGTGCCAGCAGCCAAGATTCTTGGCGGGGAGCCGGGGAGCTGTTTTTT. Its translation: CASSQDSWRGAGELFF.

The chain joins TRBV5-1 to TRBJ1-2; 7 bases align to TRBD1. Germline CDR1 SGHRS, CDR2 YFSETQ. V lost 5 bases to trimming and J lost 6 bases; unmatched junction nucleotides: 4. This CDR3 has 12 residues. CDR3 DNA: TGCGCCAGCAGTAGGACAGGTGATGGCTACACCTTC. It specifies CASSRTGDGYTF.

V and J are TRBV28 and TRBJ2-5, with a possible D match to TRBD1 (6 bases). V lost 9 bases, J lost 5 bases, and 19 bases lay in between. CDR1 is MDHEN, CDR2 SYDVKM, per germline. The CDR3 runs to 14 residues. CDR3 nucleotide sequence: TGTGCCAGTTCGTCCGGACAGCGTCTGGAGACCCAGTACTTC. It is translated as CASSSGQRLETQYF.

In this sample, this clone turned up a few times. V usage is TRBV7-2 and J usage is TRBJ1-1, with 8 nucleotides matching TRBD1. With V trimmed by 5 bases and J by 3 bases, 14 bases remained unmatched. Per germline, CDR1 SGHTA and CDR2 FQGNSA. The CDR3 contains 17 residues. CDR3 region: CASSPGQGTKWDTEAFF. In nucleotides, the CDR3 is TGTGCCAGCAGCCCAGGACAGGGAACAAAATGGGACACTGAAGCTTTCTTT.